These 25 T cell receptor beta chains were all obtained from the same sample, sequenced in a study of blood T cell repertoires in COVID-19. Repertoires were generated with immunoSEQ multiplex PCR, while TCRdb's copy carries only in-frame clones and drops some. Among approximately 300,000 clones listed, about 85% were seen once. Sequencing input: peripheral blood. The receptor set was obtained from a human donor with COVID-19, enrolled during active disease. The donor label of this sample is uncertain.

This rearrangement joins TRBV7-9 to TRBJ1-2; 10 bases align to TRBD1. Per germline, CDR1 SEHNR and CDR2 FQNEAQ (reference sequence). The V segment lost 4 bases and the J segment 5 bases; nucleotides outside the gene matches: 10. The CDR3 is made up of 16 amino acids. The CDR3 coding sequence is TGTGCCAGCAGCTCGAGCAATTCGGACAGGGGGTATGGCTACACCTTC. Its protein is CASSSSNSDRGYGYTF.

On this clone: The same CDR3 also results from other DNA sequences found in this sample. The chain joins TRBV5-1 to TRBJ1-1, with no clear D. The CDR3 spans 14 residues. V was clipped by 0 bases and J by 1 base, with 7 bases between them. CDR1 is SGHRS and CDR2 is YFSETQ in the germline V gene. CDR3 residues: CASSLDSTNTEAFF. For the CDR3, the DNA is TGCGCCAGCAGCTTGGACAGTACGAACACTGAAGCTTTCTTT.

This clone was detected only once. The genes are TRBV5-6 and TRBJ2-1; 9 positions agree with TRBD1. The germline gives CDR1 SGHDT, CDR2 YYEEEE. The CDR3 spans 14 residues. The V gene end was trimmed by 4 bases and the J gene end by 10 bases; junction bases not matched to a gene: 9. Here the CDR3 DNA reads TGTGCCAGCAGCATGGGACAGGGAGATTGGGAGCAGTTCTTC. Its translation is CASSMGQGDWEQFF.

The V call is TRBV5-5, the J call TRBJ1-2; D uncertain. V gave up 2 bases and J gave up 2 bases, with 10 bases separating them. The CDR3 covers 14 residues. The germline V gene has CDR1 SGHKS and CDR2 YYEKEE (reference sequence). CDR3 DNA sequence: TGTGCCAGCAGCTTTGACATCACAAACTATGGCTACACCTTC. Translation gives CASSFDITNYGYTF.

The chain joins TRBV28 to TRBJ1-4; 9 bases are shared with TRBD1. The junction had 13 bases not matched to a gene; V was cut back by 2 bases and J by 0 bases. The CDR3 is made up of 20 amino acids. The V gene's germline CDR1 is MDHEN and CDR2 SYDVKM. The DNA of the CDR3 is TGTGCCAGCAGTTTAGGAATGGGACAGGGAATAGGCGCAACTAATGAAAAACTGTTTTTT. Translation: CASSLGMGQGIGATNEKLFF.

This clone has at least ten counts. V is TRBV6-5 and J is TRBJ1-2; the match to TRBD1 covers 8 bases. CDR1 is MNHEY, CDR2 SVGAGI, per germline. CDR3 length equals 13 residues. V shed 6 bases and J 8 bases; nucleotides not matched to a gene: 8. The CDR3 region is CASSKGTGSGYTF. The CDR3 nucleotides are TGTGCCAGCAGCAAGGGGACAGGTAGCGGCTACACCTTC.

This clone occurred many times. The chain employs TRBV15 and TRBJ1-4; D is possibly TRBD1 (6 bases). The length of the CDR3 is 17 residues. The ends were cut back, 0 bases at V and 0 bases at J, with 11 bases in the middle. Germline V gene lookup returns CDR1 LNHNV and CDR2 YYDKDF (reference sequence). DNA of the CDR3: TGTGCCACCAGCAGAGATGGGGGCTTTGCAACTAATGAAAAACTGTTTTTT. It translates to CATSRDGGFATNEKLFF.

This chain uses TRBV10-3 with TRBJ1-1; a weak D match, TRBD1 (5 bases). Between the trimmed V and J ends, which lost 2 bases and 1 base, there was a span of 11 bases. Germline CDR1 is ENHRY and CDR2 is SYGVKD. This CDR3 spans 15 amino acids. CDR3 protein: CAISEGRDGNTEAFF. CDR3 nucleotides: TGTGCCATCAGTGAGGGGCGGGACGGGAACACTGAAGCTTTCTTT.

This chain connects TRBV4-1 to TRBJ1-4; perhaps TRBD1 as D (5 bases). CDR3 length equals 16 residues. V was pared by 1 base and J by 8 bases, with 17 bases between. CDR1 and CDR2 (germline): MGHRA, YSYEKL. The CDR3 DNA reads TGCGCCAGCAGCCAAGCCTTTACGGGAGGGGACGAAAAACTGTTTTTT. This sequence encodes CASSQAFTGGDEKLFF.

The V and J genes are TRBV7-6 and TRBJ1-2; 9 bases are a match to TRBD1. The germline V gene has CDR1 SGHVS and CDR2 FNYEAQ. J lost 5 bases, V lost 5 bases, and 12 bases had no gene match. This CDR3 has 16 residues. CDR3: CASSSIGQGSIYGYTF. Written as DNA, the CDR3 is TGTGCCAGCAGCAGTATTGGACAGGGGTCAATATATGGCTACACCTTC. Drawing the rest from reference TRBV7-6 and TRBJ1-2, the complete variable domain is GAGVSQSPRYKVTKRGQDVALRCDPISGHVSLYWYRQALGQGPEFLTYFNYEAQQDKSGLPNDRFSAERPEGSISTLTIQRTEQRDSAMYRCASSSIGQGSIYGYTFGSGTRLTVV.

V and J are TRBV6-5 and TRBJ2-7, with D maybe TRBD2 (7 bases). CDR3 length: 14 residues. The germline V and J ends were trimmed by 2 bases and 4 bases, with 12 bases remaining between them. Germline CDR1 is MNHEY and CDR2 is SVGAGI. The CDR3 spells CASSYRGGSYEQYF. The CDR3 DNA is TGTGCCAGCAGTTACAGGGGGGGTTCGTACGAGCAGTACTTC.

This chain uses TRBV5-1 with TRBJ1-1; the D gene is possibly TRBD1 (6 bases). The V end lost 0 bases, the J end lost 0 bases, and 15 bases lay between the germline ends. CDR1 is SGHRS and CDR2 is YFSETQ in the germline V gene. This CDR3 has 17 residues. The CDR3 coding sequence is TGCGCCAGCAGCTTGGAACCTTCACAGGGCATGAACACTGAAGCTTTCTTT. Encoded protein: CASSLEPSQGMNTEAFF.

The chain links TRBV7-2 to TRBJ1-2, with 9 bases matching TRBD1. After removal of 1 base from V and 7 bases from J, the junction contained 10 bases not matched to a gene. The V gene's germline CDR1 is SGHTA and CDR2 FQGNSA. CDR3 length: 16 amino acids. The CDR3: CASSLVPPGQGGGYTF. CDR3 sequence (DNA): TGTGCCAGCAGCTTAGTACCCCCGGGACAGGGTGGTGGCTACACCTTC.

A single count supports this clone. The chain carries TRBV11-2 and TRBJ1-2, with 8 bases that match TRBD1. This CDR3 spans 16 amino acids. Germline CDR1 and CDR2: SGHAT and FQNNGV. V dropped 0 bases and J dropped 0; count of bases not matched to a gene: 3. This CDR3 is CASSLEMTGANYGYTF. The DNA of the CDR3 is TGTGCCAGCAGCTTAGAAATGACAGGGGCTAACTATGGCTACACCTTC.

The rearrangement links TRBV27 to TRBJ1-1; TRBD1 matches at 8 bases. Germline assignment: CDR1 MNHEY and CDR2 SMNVEV (reference sequence). The J segment lost 4 bases and the V segment lost 2 bases, leaving 21 bases of the junction unmatched. There are 20 residues in the CDR3. CDR3 coding DNA: TGTGCCAGCAGTTTACATGGGGCTACAGGGGGGACTTTATCGGGCACTGAAGCTTTCTTT. Protein sequence: CASSLHGATGGTLSGTEAFF.

The chain couples TRBV2 to TRBJ1-1; 10 nucleotides line up with TRBD1. Germline V gene sequence: CDR1 SNHLY, CDR2 FYNNEI. J gave up 7 bases and V 6 bases, and 2 bases lay outside the gene matches. This CDR3 contains 12 residues. CDR3 DNA: TGTGCCAGCAGCCGGGACAGGGGTGAAGCTTTCTTT. Translation gives CASSRDRGEAFF.

The rearrangement uses TRBV1 and TRBJ1-5; the D call in the table, TRBD1, was not verified against the DNA. TRBV1 is noted as a pseudogene. The CDR3 runs to 15 residues. The CDR3 nucleotides are TGCACCAGCAGTCCATGGGACAGGGGTTGCCAGCCCCAGCATTTT. Protein: CTSSPWDRGCQPQHF.

The chain is built from TRBV19 and TRBJ2-2; D may be TRBD1 (6 bases). Trimming took 4 bases from V and 3 from J, leaving 9 bases between them. This CDR3 spans 14 amino acids. Germline CDR1 and CDR2: LNHDA and SQIVND (reference sequence). CDR3 DNA sequence: TGTGCCAGTAGTAGGACAGCATACACCGGGGAGCTGTTTTTT. This gives the protein CASSRTAYTGELFF. The whole variable domain, remainder taken from reference TRBV19 and TRBJ2-2, is DGGITQSPKYLFRKEGQNVTLSCEQNLNHDAMYWYRQDPGQGLRLIYYSQIVNDFQKGDIAEGYSVSREKKESFPLTVTSAQKNPTAFYLCASSRTAYTGELFFGEGSRLTVL.

The chain couples TRBV5-5 to TRBJ1-3; D is perhaps TRBD1 (5 bases). This CDR3 is 15 amino acids long. V was cut by 4 bases and J by 0 bases, with 11 bases left in between. Germline V gene sequence: CDR1 SGHKS, CDR2 YYEKEE (reference sequence). CDR3 region: CASSRGDYSGNTIYF. For the CDR3, the DNA is TGTGCCAGCAGCCGGGGGGATTACTCTGGAAACACCATATATTTT.

This CDR3 reads CASSSAGGLVTQYF. CDR3 nucleotides: TGTGCCAGCAGTTCGGCGGGAGGGCTGGTGACCCAGTACTTC. This rearrangement joins TRBV27 to TRBJ2-5; 9 nucleotides align to TRBD2. From germline, CDR1 is MNHEY and CDR2 SMNVEV (reference sequence). The CDR3 totals 14 residues. V shed 4 bases and J 7 bases; nucleotides not matched to a gene: 7.

This rearrangement joins TRBV20-1 to TRBJ1-2; D ambiguous. The CDR3 consists of 12 residues. V lost 3 bases and J 5 bases, leaving 10 bases between the germline ends. Germline V CDR1 and CDR2: DFQATT, SNEGSKA (reference sequence). CDR3 sequence: CSASETFYGYTF. Here the CDR3 DNA reads TGCAGTGCTAGTGAGACATTTTATGGCTACACCTTC.

The rearrangement links TRBV25-1 to TRBJ2-2; 7 bases agree with TRBD1. CDR1 is MGHDK, CDR2 SYGVNS, per germline. The CDR3 totals 13 residues. V was pared by 8 bases and J by 4 bases, with 4 bases of the junction left unmatched. The CDR3 region has the DNA TGTGCCAGCCGACAGGGTACCACCGGGGAGCTGTTTTTT. Its translation is CASRQGTTGELFF.

The V and J genes are TRBV19 and TRBJ1-2; D might be TRBD1 (5 bases). CDR3 length equals 12 residues. Trimming shortened V by 7 bases and J by 5 bases, and 11 bases separated the two germline ends. Germline assignment: CDR1 LNHDA and CDR2 SQIVND (reference sequence). CDR3: CASTLPGYGYTF. The CDR3 DNA reads TGTGCCAGTACTCTCCCAGGGTATGGCTACACCTTC.

The CDR3: CASSPRGQGGSPLEAFF. The CDR3 nucleotides read TGTGCCAGTAGTCCTCGGGGACAGGGGGGATCTCCCCTTGAAGCTTTCTTT. The chain uses TRBV19 and TRBJ1-1, with TRBD1 matching over 11 bases. Unmatched junction bases numbered 15, after V lost 5 bases and J lost 7 bases. From germline, CDR1 is LNHDA and CDR2 SQIVND (reference sequence). This CDR3 spans 17 amino acids.

CDR3 protein: CASRTGVSYNEQFF. CDR3 bases: TGTGCCAGCAGAACAGGGGTCTCCTACAATGAGCAGTTCTTC. The gene calls are TRBV28 and TRBJ2-1, with 7 bases aligning to TRBD1. From germline, CDR1 is MDHEN and CDR2 SYDVKM. The CDR3 has 14 residues. With V trimmed by 6 bases and J by 0 bases, 2 bases remained unmatched.